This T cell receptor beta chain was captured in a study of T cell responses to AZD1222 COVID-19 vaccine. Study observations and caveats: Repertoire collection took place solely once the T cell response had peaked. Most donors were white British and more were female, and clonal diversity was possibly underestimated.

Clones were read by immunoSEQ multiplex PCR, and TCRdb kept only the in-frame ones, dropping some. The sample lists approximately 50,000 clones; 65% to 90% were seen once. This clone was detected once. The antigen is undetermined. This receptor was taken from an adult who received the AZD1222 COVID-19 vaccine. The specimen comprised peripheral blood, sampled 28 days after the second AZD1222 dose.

CDR3 loop: CASSPSRSDEQYF. The CDR3 DNA is TGTGCCAGCTCCCCGAGCCGGTCCGACGAGCAGTACTTC. This chain links TRBV18 with TRBJ2-7, with D unclear. V dropped 6 bases and J dropped 5 bases, with 14 bases sitting between them. There are 13 residues in the CDR3. Germline loops: CDR1 KGHSH, CDR2 LQKENI. Full variable domain (missing parts from reference TRBV18 and TRBJ2-7): NAGVMQNPRHLVRRRGQEARLRCSPMKGHSHVYWYRQLPEEGLKFMVYLQKENIIDESGMPKERFSAEFPKEGPSILRIQQVVRGDSAAYFCASSPSRSDEQYFGPGTRLTVT.